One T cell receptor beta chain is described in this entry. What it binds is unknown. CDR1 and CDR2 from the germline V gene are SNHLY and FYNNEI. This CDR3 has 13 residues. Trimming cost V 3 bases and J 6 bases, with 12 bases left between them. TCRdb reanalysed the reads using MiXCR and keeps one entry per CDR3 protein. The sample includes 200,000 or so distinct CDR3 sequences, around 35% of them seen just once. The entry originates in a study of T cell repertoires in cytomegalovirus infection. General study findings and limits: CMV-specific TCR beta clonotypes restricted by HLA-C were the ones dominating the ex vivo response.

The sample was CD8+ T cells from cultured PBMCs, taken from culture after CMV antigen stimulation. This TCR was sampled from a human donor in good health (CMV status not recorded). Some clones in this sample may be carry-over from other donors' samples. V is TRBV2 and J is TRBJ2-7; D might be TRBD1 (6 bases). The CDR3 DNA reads TGTGCCAGCAGTGACCCACAGGGTGGCGAGCAGTACTTC. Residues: CASSDPQGGEQYF.